The clone carrying this T cell receptor beta chain was observed a few times. The sample is drawn from a study of T-cell memory formation after mild COVID-19. Each CDR3 protein gets one entry after TCRdb re-called the 5' RACE reads with MiXCR. The sample consists of under 250,000 distinct CDR3 sequences, over 9.5% of them appearing once. The CDR3 consists of 11 residues. Germline CDR1 and CDR2: MNHEY and SMNVEV (reference sequence). The ends were cut back, 5 bases at V and 6 bases at J, with 6 bases in the middle. The sequence came from a man aged 18 to 29 who had mild COVID-19 (a few samples of this study predate the infection). Cell type and time point are not known. Specimen: PBMCs or a T cell subset sorted from them (not recorded which). The gene calls are TRBV27 and TRBJ2-3; D remains unclear. The CDR3 sequence: CASSQQDTQYF. DNA for the CDR3: TGTGCCAGCAGTCAACAGGATACGCAGTATTTT.